This entry concerns a single TCR beta chain. Its cognate antigen is unknown. The data are from a study of graft-versus-host responses after intestinal transplantation. Study-wide background: Those transplanted obtained multivisceral, liver-intestinal, or isolated intestinal grafts. Study observations and caveats: Researchers found GvH clones in recipient marrow, and some showed up first in ileum or blood. GvH clone levels peaked in circulation, and this peak was associated with early post-transplant HvG declines.

The protocol was immunoSEQ multiplex PCR, while the TCRdb copy is restricted to in-frame clones and leaves out a portion. The sample includes 77,000 or so clones, around 92% of them seen just once. Here the sequenced sample was PBMCs, taken 98 days after intestinal transplantation. The TCR comes from a human patient who received an intestinal transplant, so some T cells may come from the graft donor.

The CDR3 DNA reads as TGTGCCATCAGTGTGTGGACAGGGAATTCCTACGAGCAGTACTTC. This translates into CAISVWTGNSYEQYF. This sequence joins TRBV10-3 and TRBJ2-7; 8 nucleotides line up with TRBD1. The CDR3 runs to 15 residues. CDR1 is ENHRY, CDR2 SYGVKD, per germline. V shed 4 bases, J shed 1 base, and the junction held 6 bases outside the gene matches.